The 16 T cell receptor beta chains below come from one sample, sequenced in a study of response to subunit inactivated influenza vaccine. TCRdb recomputed calls from the RT-PCR reads with MiXCR, one row per CDR3 protein. The sample has around 790,000 distinct CDR3 sequences; 21% are singletons. The sequences come from PBMCs from blood, collected 5 days after vaccination. The receptor source for this set is a man in his fifties or sixties who received an inactivated influenza vaccine.

In this sample, this clonotype turned up many times. V usage is TRBV20-1 and J usage is TRBJ2-3, with 13 bases aligning to TRBD2. Germline values: CDR1 DFQATT, CDR2 SNEGSKA (reference sequence). The CDR3 covers 15 residues. The V segment lost 5 bases and the J segment 6 bases; nucleotides outside the gene matches: 8. The chain's CDR3 is CSAHSLAGGRDTQYF. Here the CDR3 DNA reads TGCAGTGCTCATTCACTAGCGGGAGGGAGGGATACGCAGTATTTT.

The V call is TRBV10-2, the J call TRBJ1-4; TRBD1 might be the D (6 bases). The germline V gene encodes CDR1 WSHSY and CDR2 SAAADI. The CDR3 is made up of 15 amino acids. Trimming took off 7 bases at V and 3 bases at J, with 15 bases between the two ends. This chain's CDR3 is CASMAGDGPNEKLFF. The CDR3, as DNA: TGCGCCAGCATGGCAGGGGATGGGCCTAATGAAAAACTGTTTTTT.

This clonotype came up a few times. V usage is TRBV5-1 and J usage is TRBJ1-1, with 7 bases that match TRBD1. Germline values: CDR1 SGHRS, CDR2 YFSETQ. The length of the CDR3 is 14 residues. Germline trimming cut 2 bases from V and 6 bases from J; bases unmatched to any gene: 7. The CDR3: CASSFIGQAAEAFF. Written as DNA, the CDR3 is TGCGCCAGCAGCTTCATCGGACAGGCGGCTGAAGCTTTCTTT.

This clonotype was counted a few times. The chain joins TRBV11-2 to TRBJ2-6; unclear D gene. V was cut by 1 base and J by 0 bases, with 13 bases left in between. Per germline, CDR1 SGHAT and CDR2 FQNNGV. This CDR3 is 18 amino acids long. DNA for the CDR3: TGTGCCAGCAGCTTAGGGGCTAGACCCTCCTCTGGGGCCAACGTCCTGACTTTC. The encoded protein is CASSLGARPSSGANVLTF.

The CDR3 reads CASSQVDTGSGELFF. CDR3 nucleotide sequence: TGTGCCAGCAGCCAAGTAGACACAGGGTCCGGGGAGCTGTTTTTT. This chain links TRBV4-2 with TRBJ2-2; perhaps TRBD1 as D (6 bases). The CDR3 sequence is 15 residues long. The V end was cut by 1 base, the J end by 6 bases, with 12 bases between. Germline V CDR1 and CDR2: LGHNA, YNFKEQ.

V and J are TRBV11-2 and TRBJ2-7; D is possibly TRBD1 (5 bases). Germline V gene data show CDR1 as SGHAT and CDR2 as FQNNGV. The CDR3 loop spans 14 amino acids. Trimming took off 2 bases at V and 3 bases at J, with 11 bases between the two ends. The CDR3: CASSLYTGDYEQYF. For the CDR3, the DNA is TGTGCCAGCAGCTTATATACAGGCGACTACGAGCAGTACTTC. Full variable domain (missing parts from reference TRBV11-2 and TRBJ2-7): EAGVAQSPRYKIIEKRQSVAFWCNPISGHATLYWYQQILGQGPKLLIQFQNNGVVDDSQLPKDRFSAERLKGVDSTLKIQPAKLEDSAVYLCASSLYTGDYEQYFGPGTRLTVT.

The chain links TRBV4-1 to TRBJ2-2, with a possible D match to TRBD2 (6 bases). V shed 3 bases and J shed 6 bases, with 11 bases lying between them. This CDR3 region has 14 residues. Germline V gene sequence: CDR1 MGHRA, CDR2 YSYEKL. CDR3 in amino acids: CASSQDYFSGELFF. The CDR3 region has the DNA TGCGCCAGCAGCCAGGACTATTTTTCCGGGGAGCTGTTTTTT.

The rearrangement links TRBV2 to TRBJ2-1; D is uncertain. This CDR3 comprises 14 residues. V was trimmed by 2 bases and J by 5 bases, leaving 10 bases between them. Germline V gives CDR1 SNHLY, CDR2 FYNNEI. The CDR3 nucleotides read TGTGCCAGCAGTGAATTAGGTTTGAACAATGAGCAGTTCTTC. Encoded protein: CASSELGLNNEQFF.

The chain joins TRBV13 to TRBJ2-4; D is possibly TRBD2 (5 bases). Between the trimmed V and J ends, which lost 3 bases and 2 bases, there was a span of 8 bases. The germline V gene encodes CDR1 PRHDT and CDR2 FYEKMQ (reference sequence). The CDR3 is 14 residues long. CDR3 region: CASSFSGTKNIQYF. The DNA for the CDR3 is TGTGCCAGCAGCTTCTCGGGGACCAAAAACATTCAGTACTTC.

With respect to this clonotype: No conserved phenylalanine or tryptophan is present at the end of the CDR3, so a read error is the likely explanation. The chain has TRBV7-3 and TRBJ2-3; the D is unclear. V was shortened by 4 bases and J by 0 bases, with 5 bases between the two germline ends. The germline V gene encodes CDR1 SGHTA and CDR2 FQGTGA. This CDR3 is built from 13 residues. CDR3 nucleotides: TGTGCCAGCAGCTCCACTAGCACAGATACGCAGTATCTT. Protein product: CASSSTSTDTQYL.

This clonotype was counted ten times or more. The chain employs TRBV7-8 and TRBJ2-5; 10 positions match TRBD2. J lost 3 bases, V lost 1 base, and 8 bases had no gene match. Germline V CDR1 and CDR2: SGHVS, FQNEAQ. CDR3 length: 17 residues. Written as DNA, the CDR3 is TGTGCCAGCAGCTTAGTTCCTAGCGGGAGTGTGAAAGAGACCCAGTACTTC. Amino acid sequence: CASSLVPSGSVKETQYF.

In regard to this clonotype: Relative to the germline gene, one junction end is altered; a read error may explain this. The chain is built from TRBV5-1 and TRBJ2-5; unclear D gene. CDR1 and CDR2 from the germline V gene are SGHRS and YFSETQ. The CDR3 covers 13 residues. Written as DNA, the CDR3 is TGCGCCTGCAGCTTAGGGTCAGGAGAGACCCAGTACTTC. Amino acids: CACSLGSGETQYF.

This clonotype came up a few times. The chain recombines TRBV11-2 with TRBJ2-1; tentative D call: TRBD2 (5 bases). This CDR3 is 15 amino acids long. The V gene lost 4 bases and the J gene lost 8 bases, with 18 bases spanning the gap. In germline, CDR1 is SGHAT, CDR2 FQNNGV. CDR3: CASSSLEVEDYEQFF. The CDR3 DNA reads TGTGCCAGCAGCTCCCTTGAAGTAGAGGACTATGAGCAGTTCTTC.

This clonotype came up a few times. The V gene is TRBV9, the J gene TRBJ1-5; D possibly corresponds to TRBD1 (6 bases). In germline, CDR1 is SGDLS, CDR2 YYNGEE. The CDR3 loop spans 14 amino acids. V shed 3 bases and J shed 6 bases, with 13 bases lying between them. The CDR3, as DNA: TGTGCCAGCAGCGCCAGACAGGAGGGTCAGCCCCAGCATTTT. It specifies CASSARQEGQPQHF.

This clonotype was observed a handful of times. The chain links TRBV7-2 to TRBJ2-3, with 7 bases fitting TRBD2. The V and J ends lost 2 bases and 2 bases, in that order; junction bases with no gene match: 7. From germline, CDR1 is SGHTA and CDR2 FQGNSA. The CDR3 runs to 16 residues. In DNA, the CDR3 is TGTGCCAGCAGCTTAAGTGGGGGGGGGACCACAGATACGCAGTATTTT. Amino acids: CASSLSGGGTTDTQYF.

This clonotype was recorded a few times. This chain uses TRBV20-1 with TRBJ1-2; D unresolved. Germline V gene sequence: CDR1 DFQATT, CDR2 SNEGSKA (reference sequence). The CDR3 contains 14 residues. V lost 6 bases and J 3 bases, leaving 17 bases between the germline ends. In DNA form, the CDR3 reads TGCAGTGCGCGGAGGACCCACAAGGACTATGGCTACACCTTC. It yields the protein CSARRTHKDYGYTF.